Shown below are 17 T cell receptor beta chains from a single sample sequenced in a study of Graves' ophthalmopathy and Graves' hyperthyroidism. Amplification targeted the TCR beta CDR3 regions, with RNA transcripts as the source material. HTBI primers primed a first-round RT-PCR, and a second-round multiplex PCR followed. Each CDR3 protein gets one entry after TCRdb re-called the multiplex PCR reads with MiXCR. The sample shows 200,000 to 250,000 distinct CDR3 sequences, less than 30% of them seen only once. The sample taken for sequencing was peripheral blood. The receptors stem from a man aged 50 or older with Graves' ophthalmopathy.

This clonotype was counted many times. The chain uses TRBV6-2 or TRBV6-3 and TRBJ2-2; no firm D call. The V gene's germline CDR1 is MNHEY and CDR2 SVGEGT. Trimming pared 7 bases from V and 1 base from J, leaving 10 bases between. The CDR3 is made up of 14 amino acids. This CDR3 reads CASTVWLNTGELFF. Here the CDR3 DNA reads TGTGCCAGCACGGTTTGGCTGAACACCGGGGAGCTGTTTTTT.

The DNA of the CDR3 is TGTGCCAGCAGCCCCGGACTAGCGGAGGCCTACGAGCAGTACTTC. This translates into CASSPGLAEAYEQYF. The V call is TRBV12-3 or TRBV12-4, the J call TRBJ2-7; TRBD2 matches at 10 bases. With V trimmed by 6 bases and J by 2 bases, 7 bases remained unmatched. The length of the CDR3 is 15 residues.

This clonotype was seen ten or more times. The rearrangement links TRBV7-9 to TRBJ1-1, with 7 bases fitting TRBD1. The CDR3 loop spans 15 amino acids. Trimming removed 5 bases from V and 0 bases from J; junction bases left unmatched: 6. Germline V gene lookup returns CDR1 SEHNR and CDR2 FQNEAQ (reference sequence). In DNA, the CDR3 is TGTGCCAGCAGCCCTGGACAGGACATGAACACTGAAGCTTTCTTT. It is translated as CASSPGQDMNTEAFF.

The sample holds many counts of this clonotype. The V call is TRBV12-3 or TRBV12-4, the J call TRBJ2-7; D may be TRBD1 (5 bases). This CDR3 region has 15 residues. The V end was cut by 6 bases, the J end by 2 bases, with 17 bases between. CDR3: CASRTDGRGPYEQYF. The CDR3 DNA sequence: TGTGCCAGCAGGACAGATGGCAGAGGACCCTACGAGCAGTACTTC.

In its sample, this clonotype was seen many times. This chain connects TRBV5-1 to TRBJ2-6; possibly TRBD1 or TRBD2 for D (5 bases each). The CDR3 sequence is 15 residues long. Trimming removed 5 bases at V and 2 bases at J, with 11 bases between. Germline V gives CDR1 SGHRS, CDR2 YFSETQ. The CDR3 DNA follows: TGCGCCAGCAGGGGGACGAGGGCTGGGGCCAACGTCCTGACTTTC. It is translated as CASRGTRAGANVLTF.

This clonotype was counted at least ten times. The J gene is TRBJ2-5, the V gene TRBV6-1; 7 bases fit TRBD1. CDR3 length: 15 residues. The V gene end was trimmed by 7 bases and the J gene end by 2 bases; junction bases not matched to a gene: 10. CDR1 and CDR2 from the germline V gene are MNHNS and SASEGT. In DNA, the CDR3 is TGTGCCAGCAAATCGACAGGGTCTATTCAAGAGACCCAGTACTTC. Amino acid sequence: CASKSTGSIQETQYF.

This clonotype was seen a handful of times. This sequence joins TRBV12-3 or TRBV12-4 and TRBJ1-1; 7 nucleotides agree with TRBD1. V gave up 8 bases and J gave up 5 bases; unmatched junction bases: 17. This CDR3 has 16 residues. In DNA, the CDR3 is TGTGCCAGCTCTTTCCCTCGGACCGGGACAGTGACTGAAGCTTTCTTT. This sequence encodes CASSFPRTGTVTEAFF.

The V and J genes are TRBV7-9 and TRBJ2-5; D not certain. Germline CDR1 and CDR2: SEHNR and FQNEAQ (reference sequence). CDR3 length equals 14 residues. Between the trimmed V and J ends, which lost 1 base and 7 bases, there was a span of 13 bases. CDR3 region: CASSLGPSSGTQYF. CDR3 nucleotides: TGTGCCAGCAGCTTAGGGCCCAGCTCTGGGACCCAGTACTTC.

The V call is TRBV9, the J call TRBJ1-1; possibly TRBD1 for D (5 bases). Trimming removed 3 bases from V and 0 bases from J, with 15 bases in between. Germline CDR1 reads SGDLS; CDR2 reads YYNGEE. This CDR3 contains 16 residues. CDR3 sequence: CASSARTGGLNTEAFF. The CDR3 nucleotides are TGTGCCAGCAGCGCCCGGACGGGGGGACTGAACACTGAAGCTTTCTTT.

This clonotype was seen a few times. CDR3 DNA sequence: TGTGCCAGCAGTTATTATGCGGGACCGGGACAGTGGCGTTCTAACTATGGCTACACCTTC. This encodes CASSYYAGPGQWRSNYGYTF. J is TRBJ1-2 and V is TRBV6-9; TRBD1 agrees at 7 bases. V shed 1 base, J shed 0 bases, and the junction held 17 bases outside the gene matches. CDR3 length: 20 residues. Germline values: CDR1 MNHGY, CDR2 SVAAGI.

This clonotype was seen many times. The J gene is TRBJ2-7, the V gene TRBV7-2, with D perhaps given as TRBD1 or TRBD2 (5 bases each). Trimming pared 8 bases from V and 2 bases from J, leaving 10 bases between. The CDR3 is 12 amino acids. Germline CDR1 and CDR2: SGHTA and FQGNSA. The CDR3, as DNA: TGTGCCAGCCGGGGCCCCGCCTACGAGCAGTACTTC. Amino acid sequence: CASRGPAYEQYF.

This clonotype was counted many times. The chain has TRBV19 and TRBJ2-7; no clear D gene. Germline V CDR1 and CDR2: LNHDA, SQIVND (reference sequence). This CDR3 is 13 amino acids long. Deletions cut 7 bases from V and 0 bases from J, with 10 bases between. The CDR3 protein is CASTDGSSYEQYF. CDR3 coding DNA: TGTGCCAGTACGGACGGAAGCTCCTACGAGCAGTACTTC.

Remarks on this clonotype: A much more abundant neighbour one base away suggests this may be a read error. The genes are TRBV12-3 or TRBV12-4 and TRBJ1-5; 7 positions match TRBD1. The CDR3 covers 14 residues. V lost 5 bases to trimming and J lost 5 bases; unmatched junction nucleotides: 6. CDR3 sequence reads: CASSPGQAYQPQHF. CDR3 bases: TGTGCCAGCAGTCCTGGACAGGCGTATCAGCCCCAGCATTTT.

Ten or more counts support this clonotype. This chain joins TRBV12-3 or TRBV12-4 and TRBJ1-1; D ambiguous. Trimming took 1 base from V and 2 from J, leaving 5 bases between them. The CDR3 is 13 amino acids. The CDR3 protein is CASSLVGNTEAFF. The CDR3 nucleotides are TGTGCCAGCAGTTTAGTGGGAAACACTGAAGCTTTCTTT.

There are many counts of this clonotype. The junction does not match germline at one end; this may be a read error. This chain links TRBV9 with TRBJ1-5, with D maybe TRBD1 (5 bases). This CDR3 is 15 amino acids long. The germline CDR1 and CDR2 sequences are SGDLS and YYNGEE. The CDR3 is CASSGDAGRNQPQHF. Written as DNA, the CDR3 is TGTGCCAGCAGCGGGGACGCGGGCCGCAACCAGCCCCAGCATTTT.

The chain employs TRBV30 and TRBJ2-7; 9 positions match TRBD1. The CDR3 runs 18 residues. The V segment lost 5 bases and the J segment 2 bases; nucleotides outside the gene matches: 19. Germline CDR1 GTSNPN, CDR2 SVGIG (reference sequence). The CDR3 spells CAWLPGQGRDWVTYEQYF. CDR3 nucleotides: TGTGCCTGGTTGCCGGGACAGGGCCGAGACTGGGTTACCTACGAGCAGTACTTC.

This clonotype showed up many times. This rearrangement joins TRBV20-1 to TRBJ2-7, with D perhaps TRBD2 (7 bases). CDR3 length: 14 amino acids. CDR1 and CDR2 from the germline V gene are DFQATT and SNEGSKA (reference sequence). V was shortened by 5 bases and J by 4 bases, with 18 bases between the two germline ends. In DNA form, the CDR3 reads TGCAGTGCTGGGGGCCTAAGGGAGGGGTACGAGCAGTACTTC. It codes for CSAGGLREGYEQYF.